The 23 T cell receptor beta chains given below trace back to one sample, sequenced in a study of neurological immune-mediated disorders. TCRdb ran MiXCR on the 5' RACE reads and lists one entry per CDR3 protein. Of around 48,000 distinct CDR3 sequences listed, about a tenth are singletons. The sample consisted of PBMCs. These receptors were taken from a woman in her 40s with HTLV-1-associated myelopathy (HAM/TSP).

Only a few counts were recorded for this clonotype. The V gene is TRBV5-1, the J gene TRBJ1-1; 9 bases align to TRBD1. Germline assignment: CDR1 SGHRS and CDR2 YFSETQ. The CDR3 is 16 residues long. The ends lost 1 base at V and 3 bases at J; junction bases unmatched: 7. In nucleotides, the CDR3 is TGCGCCAGCAGCTTGTCGACAGGGGGTTTCGACACTGAAGCTTTCTTT. This codes for CASSLSTGGFDTEAFF.

This clonotype has ten or more counts. V is TRBV4-2 and J is TRBJ2-2; weak D call: TRBD1 (5 bases). Germline values: CDR1 LGHNA, CDR2 YNFKEQ. This CDR3 is built from 16 residues. V lost 4 bases and J 3 bases, leaving 15 bases between the germline ends. CDR3 protein: CASSLGLRGDTGELFF. The CDR3, as DNA: TGTGCCAGCAGCCTGGGGCTTAGAGGAGACACCGGGGAGCTGTTTTTT.

The CDR3 region is CASSQDSGGFADTQYF. The DNA of the CDR3 is TGCGCCAGCAGCCAAGATAGCGGGGGGTTTGCAGATACGCAGTATTTT. The chain has TRBV4-3 and TRBJ2-3; 10 bases line up with TRBD2. After removal of 0 bases from V and 4 bases from J, the junction contained 4 bases not matched to a gene. Germline CDR1 and CDR2: LGHNA and YSLEER. CDR3 size: 16 residues.

This clonotype has a count of ten or more. The gene calls are TRBV15 and TRBJ1-5; 7 nucleotides match TRBD1. The CDR3 consists of 17 residues. Losses at the gene ends were 2 bases for V and 0 bases for J; bases not matched to a gene: 7. The germline V gene has CDR1 LNHNV and CDR2 YYDKDF (reference sequence). CDR3 loop: CATSRKLGQNSNQPQHF. The CDR3 DNA sequence: TGTGCCACCAGCAGAAAACTGGGACAGAATAGCAATCAGCCCCAGCATTTT.

In this sample, this clonotype turned up many times. The chain recombines TRBV4-1 with TRBJ1-6, with D perhaps matching TRBD1 (6 bases). Trimming left V 6 bases short and J 10 bases short, with 13 bases between. This CDR3 is built from 13 residues. The germline gives CDR1 MGHRA, CDR2 YSYEKL. The CDR3 nucleotides read TGCGCCAGCAGTCCCTTGGGGGGCTCACCCCTCCACTTT. It translates to CASSPLGGSPLHF.

In this sample, this clonotype turned up many times. The chain has TRBV13 and TRBJ1-5, with D perhaps matching TRBD1 (6 bases). The ends were cut back, 7 bases at V and 7 bases at J, with 14 bases in the middle. This CDR3 is built from 13 residues. The germline CDR1 and CDR2 sequences are PRHDT and FYEKMQ (reference sequence). CDR3 protein: CASTRGAWQPQHF. DNA for the CDR3: TGTGCCAGCACTAGGGGGGCTTGGCAGCCCCAGCATTTT.

Ten or more counts support this clonotype. The chain carries TRBV30 and TRBJ2-7; D gene ambiguous. CDR3 length equals 14 residues. Germline V lookup: CDR1 GTSNPN, CDR2 SVGIG (reference sequence). Deletions cut 2 bases from V and 3 bases from J, with 14 bases between. As DNA, the CDR3 is TGTGCCTGGAGTCCCAGCAGGTTTCGCTACGAGCAGTACTTC. The encoded protein is CAWSPSRFRYEQYF.

This clonotype occurred many times. This sequence joins TRBV29-1 and TRBJ2-7; D may be TRBD1 or TRBD2 (5 bases each). The CDR3 is made up of 12 amino acids. V was cut by 6 bases and J by 2 bases, with 11 bases left in between. Germline V CDR1 and CDR2: SQVTM, ANQGSEA. This chain's CDR3 is CSVRDGTYEQYF. CDR3 nucleotides: TGCAGCGTCCGGGACGGGACCTACGAGCAGTACTTC.

This clonotype was observed at least ten times. The chain combines TRBV5-1 with TRBJ2-1, with 10 bases aligning to TRBD1. This CDR3 has 15 amino acids. Trimming took 4 bases from V and 5 from J; bases not matched to a gene: 6. Germline loops: CDR1 SGHRS, CDR2 YFSETQ. CDR3: CASSRGTGDDNEQFF. CDR3 DNA sequence: TGCGCCAGCAGCCGTGGGACAGGGGACGACAATGAGCAGTTCTTC.

At least ten counts were recorded for this clonotype. This chain links TRBV5-1 with TRBJ2-7, with D perhaps TRBD1 (6 bases). Trimming shortened V by 0 bases and J by 3 bases, and 13 bases separated the two germline ends. Germline CDR1 and CDR2: SGHRS and YFSETQ. This CDR3 is 15 amino acids long. For the CDR3, the DNA is TGCGCCAGCAGCTTGGACGGACAGACGATCTACGAGCAGTACTTC. Encoded protein: CASSLDGQTIYEQYF.

This clonotype was found many times. This chain uses TRBV6-1 with TRBJ1-1, with a tentative D call TRBD1 (5 bases). CDR3 length equals 13 residues. Trimming pared 5 bases from V and 5 bases from J, leaving 12 bases between. Looked up from germline, CDR1 is MNHNS and CDR2 is SASEGT. The CDR3 loop is CASSPVGGTEAFF. CDR3 sequence (DNA): TGTGCCAGCAGTCCGGTGGGGGGGACTGAAGCTTTCTTT.

This clonotype was detected once. The chain recombines TRBV4-3 with TRBJ2-2; 9 nucleotides agree with TRBD2. Germline CDR1 and CDR2: LGHNA and YSLEER. V shed 3 bases, J shed 10 bases, and the junction held 18 bases outside the gene matches. CDR3 length: 18 amino acids. CDR3 amino acids: CASSHGTAGGLGGEELFF. CDR3 nucleotides: TGCGCCAGCAGCCATGGAACAGCGGGAGGCCTTGGGGGCGAGGAGCTGTTTTTT.

In this sample, this clonotype turned up many times. This chain links TRBV4-3 with TRBJ2-3, with 7 bases aligning to TRBD2. CDR1 LGHNA and CDR2 YSLEER come from the germline V gene. J gave up 0 bases and V 0 bases, and 3 bases lay outside the gene matches. The CDR3 totals 16 residues. CDR3 loop: CASSQEGRGSTDTQYF. As DNA, the CDR3 is TGCGCCAGCAGCCAAGAGGGGCGGGGGAGCACAGATACGCAGTATTTT.

In this sample, this clonotype turned up many times. The gene calls are TRBV20-1 and TRBJ1-2, with D possibly being TRBD1 (6 bases). Germline CDR1 reads DFQATT; CDR2 reads SNEGSKA (reference sequence). V lost 4 bases, J lost 3 bases, and 18 bases lay in between. This CDR3 has 15 residues. CDR3 DNA: TGCAGTGCTACCTCATTTGGGGGGCTCGACTATGGCTACACCTTC. It yields the protein CSATSFGGLDYGYTF.

This clonotype was picked up many times. The chain has TRBV12-3 or TRBV12-4 and TRBJ1-2, with D possibly TRBD1 on 5 matching bases. Trimming left V 5 bases short and J 3 bases short, with 7 bases between. This CDR3 region has 12 residues. CDR3 sequence reads: CASSTGYYGYTF. As DNA, the CDR3 is TGTGCCAGCAGTACAGGATACTATGGCTACACCTTC.

The genes are TRBV11-2 and TRBJ2-3; no clear D gene. The V gene's germline CDR1 is SGHAT and CDR2 FQNNGV. The CDR3 runs to 14 residues. Trimming pared 1 base from V and 5 bases from J, leaving 10 bases between. CDR3 sequence: CASSLGPLGDTQYF. CDR3 nucleotides: TGTGCCAGCAGCTTAGGCCCCTTGGGAGATACGCAGTATTTT. Full variable domain (rest looked up from reference TRBV11-2 and TRBJ2-3): EAGVAQSPRYKIIEKRQSVAFWCNPISGHATLYWYQQILGQGPKLLIQFQNNGVVDDSQLPKDRFSAERLKGVDSTLKIQPAKLEDSAVYLCASSLGPLGDTQYFGPGTRLTVL.

This clonotype was recorded at least ten times. Written as DNA, the CDR3 is TGCGCCAGCAGCTTGGTGCGGGGGAGACCTGAGCAGTTCTTC. It encodes CASSLVRGRPEQFF. This sequence joins TRBV5-1 and TRBJ2-1; 7 bases line up with TRBD2. The CDR3 spans 14 residues. Looked up from germline, CDR1 is SGHRS and CDR2 is YFSETQ. The trim removed 0 bases at V and 9 bases at J, leaving 6 bases unmatched.

This clonotype was counted at least ten times. The chain is built from TRBV29-1 and TRBJ2-3; TRBD1 agrees at 9 bases. Germline CDR1 SQVTM, CDR2 ANQGSEA. V gave up 7 bases and J gave up 2 bases; unmatched junction bases: 4. This CDR3 spans 13 amino acids. CDR3 residues: CSDRDRDTDTQYF. CDR3 nucleotides: TGCAGCGACCGGGACAGGGACACAGATACGCAGTATTTT.

The rearrangement joins TRBV12-3 or TRBV12-4 to TRBJ1-5; tentatively, D is TRBD1 (6 bases). V was cut by 1 base and J by 2 bases, with 9 bases left in between. The CDR3 is 15 residues long. The CDR3 loop reads CASSLGRGRNQPQHF. For the CDR3, the DNA is TGTGCCAGCAGTTTAGGCAGGGGCCGCAATCAGCCCCAGCATTTT.

This clonotype was counted at least ten times. The CDR3 protein is CASSPGTSGTNTGELFF. The CDR3 DNA reads as TGCGCCAGCAGCCCAGGGACTAGCGGGACGAACACCGGGGAGCTGTTTTTT. V usage is TRBV5-1 and J usage is TRBJ2-2; TRBD2 agrees at 13 bases. The V gene's germline CDR1 is SGHRS and CDR2 YFSETQ. With 4 bases clipped from V and 0 bases from J, the junction kept 3 bases outside the gene matches. CDR3 size: 17 residues.

This clonotype was seen a handful of times. For the CDR3, the DNA is TGTGCCAGCAGCCAGGGGATCTATTCACCCCTCCACTTT. Protein sequence: CASSQGIYSPLHF. This chain joins TRBV2 and TRBJ1-6; D is perhaps TRBD1 (6 bases). The V end was cut by 6 bases, the J end by 8 bases, with 11 bases between. The CDR3 sequence is 13 residues long. Germline V lookup: CDR1 SNHLY, CDR2 FYNNEI.

This clonotype appeared many times. The chain uses TRBV5-1 and TRBJ1-6; 8 positions agree with TRBD1. J lost 8 bases, V lost 8 bases, and 9 bases had no gene match. Germline values: CDR1 SGHRS, CDR2 YFSETQ. The CDR3 totals 14 residues. The CDR3 DNA reads as TGCGCCAGTTCTGACTCAGGGGGCGATTCACCCCTCCACTTT. Translation gives CASSDSGGDSPLHF.

This clonotype was counted ten times or more. The rearrangement joins TRBV2 to TRBJ2-7; 11 nucleotides agree with TRBD1. There are 13 residues in the CDR3. After removal of 9 bases from V and 5 bases from J, the junction contained 6 bases not matched to a gene. From germline, CDR1 is SNHLY and CDR2 FYNNEI. The chain's CDR3 is CASAGTGGHEQYF. CDR3 DNA: TGTGCCAGTGCCGGGACAGGGGGTCACGAGCAGTACTTC.